This T cell receptor (beta chain) derives from a study of a mutant IDH1 vaccine in newly diagnosed glioma. Study as a whole: Treated patients, averaging around 40 years, were roughly 60% male and roughly 38% female.

Concerning this clone itself: The target antigen is unknown.

Using immunoSEQ multiplex PCR, the repertoire was profiled, and TCRdb retains in-frame clones only, with some absent. The sample holds tens of thousands of clones, over 60% seen once. Study observations and caveats: Of all patients, roughly 93% showed vaccine-induced immune responses.

The length of the CDR3 is 15 residues. Germline V gene sequence: CDR1 MNHEY, CDR2 SMNVEV (reference sequence). The ends were cut back, 5 bases at V and 2 bases at J, with 15 bases in the middle. The time point denotes: baseline, week 1 (first vaccination visit). Treatment defined: pre-vaccination baseline after standard-of-care therapy. The rearrangement links TRBV27 to TRBJ1-2, with D possibly TRBD1 on 6 matching bases. The clonotype originates from a woman in her forties with glioma. The specimen comprised PBMCs, sampled from a glioma patient treated with radiotherapy, temozolomide or both. CDR3 sequence (DNA): TGTGCCAGCAGTCCGCGGGTAGGGGGGAACTATGGCTACACCTTC. Translation gives CASSPRVGGNYGYTF.